This T cell receptor (beta chain) was sequenced for a study of siplizumab effects on memory and regulatory T cells. Regarding this clone: Its cognate antigen is unknown.

Study findings and constraints: Naive T cells looked more diverse than memory cells and looked like major alloresponse contributors. Alloreactive sequences tracing back to unstimulated CD4+ memory cells were significantly reduced by siplizumab. Just a small share of alloreactive clones was traced back to unstimulated subsets.

Sequencing was performed with immunoSEQ multiplex PCR; in TCRdb, only in-frame clones are kept and a portion is missing. The table includes about 94,000 clones, about 93% detected once. Sequenced material: non-Treg CD4+ T cells sorted from blood. The TCR sequence derives from a human donor in good health.

In DNA, the CDR3 is TGTGCCAGCTCACCAACAGCGAGCGATACCCACGAGCAGTACTTC. Residues: CASSPTASDTHEQYF. The chain is built from TRBV18 and TRBJ2-7; D is undetermined. The CDR3 totals 15 residues. Between the trimmed V and J ends, which lost 2 bases and 5 bases, there was a span of 16 bases. Germline values: CDR1 KGHSH, CDR2 LQKENI.